This T cell receptor beta chain emerged from a study of blood T cell repertoires in COVID-19. Overall study context: COVID-19 samples, acute and convalescent, were from the United States, Italy and Spain. Sources were T cells, B-cell-depleted T cells, or PBMCs; the material itself was cDNA or gDNA.

Germline V gene lookup returns CDR1 ENHRY and CDR2 SYGVKD. CDR3 size: 13 residues. V shed 2 bases, J shed 11 bases, and the junction held 9 bases outside the gene matches. In the original analysis: By means of reference gene primer amplification, nucleated cell counts were estimated. The data were produced by immunoSEQ multiplex PCR, yet TCRdb's version contains in-frame clones alone and is incomplete. For V, J and clone size, that table is used; D and trimming come from the DNA. The table has over 200,000 clones, over 75% seen once. Sequenced sample: peripheral blood. V is TRBV10-3 and J is TRBJ2-7; 7 positions agree with TRBD1. The sequence was collected from a woman aged 45-59 years with acute or convalescent COVID-19. CDR3 nucleotides: TGTGCCATCAGTGAGGAACAGGGGCTAGGAAAGTACTTC. This sequence encodes CAISEEQGLGKYF.